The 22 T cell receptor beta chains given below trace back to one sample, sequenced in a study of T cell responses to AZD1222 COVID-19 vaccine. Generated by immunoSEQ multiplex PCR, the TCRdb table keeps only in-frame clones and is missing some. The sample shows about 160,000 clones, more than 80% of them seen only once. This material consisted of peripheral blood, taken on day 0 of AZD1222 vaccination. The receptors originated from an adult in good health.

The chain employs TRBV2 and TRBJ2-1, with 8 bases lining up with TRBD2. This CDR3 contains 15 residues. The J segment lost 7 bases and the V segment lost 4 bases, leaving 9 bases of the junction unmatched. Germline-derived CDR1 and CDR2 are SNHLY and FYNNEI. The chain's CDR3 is CASSGGGTSFNEQFF. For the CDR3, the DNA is TGTGCCAGCAGTGGGGGAGGGACTAGTTTTAATGAGCAGTTCTTC.

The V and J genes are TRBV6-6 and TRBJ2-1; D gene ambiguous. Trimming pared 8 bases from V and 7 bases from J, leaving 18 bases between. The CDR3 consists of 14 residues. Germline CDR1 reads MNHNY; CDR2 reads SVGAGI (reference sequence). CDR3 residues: CASLNPRYKNEQFF. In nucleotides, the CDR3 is TGTGCCAGCTTAAACCCCAGGTACAAGAATGAGCAGTTCTTC.

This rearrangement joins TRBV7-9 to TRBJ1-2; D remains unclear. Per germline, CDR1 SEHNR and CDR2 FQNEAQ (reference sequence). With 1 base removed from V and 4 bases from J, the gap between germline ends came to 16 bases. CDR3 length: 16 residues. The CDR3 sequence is CASSLELNAGSYGYTF. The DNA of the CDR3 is TGTGCCAGCAGCTTAGAGCTCAATGCAGGTAGCTATGGCTACACCTTC.

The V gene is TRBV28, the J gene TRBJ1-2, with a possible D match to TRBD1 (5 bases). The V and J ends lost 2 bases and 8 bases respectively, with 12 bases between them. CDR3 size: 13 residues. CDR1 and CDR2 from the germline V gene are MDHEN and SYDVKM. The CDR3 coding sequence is TGTGCCAGCAGTTTAAAGGGGAGGTTAGGCTACACCTTC. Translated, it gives CASSLKGRLGYTF.

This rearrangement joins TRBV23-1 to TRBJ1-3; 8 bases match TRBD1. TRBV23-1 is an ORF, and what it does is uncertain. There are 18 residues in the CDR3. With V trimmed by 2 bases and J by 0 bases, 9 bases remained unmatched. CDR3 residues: CASSQPIRTGSSGNTIYF. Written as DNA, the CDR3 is TGCGCCAGCAGTCAACCCATTCGGACAGGGAGCTCTGGAAACACCATATATTTT.

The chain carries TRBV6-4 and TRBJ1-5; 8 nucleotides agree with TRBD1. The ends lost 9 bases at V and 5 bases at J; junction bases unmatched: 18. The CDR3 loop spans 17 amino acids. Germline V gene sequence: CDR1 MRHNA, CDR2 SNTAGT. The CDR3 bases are TGTGCCAGATGGGACAGGACGTCGGGTGGGGGGGATCAGCCCCAGCATTTT. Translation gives CARWDRTSGGGDQPQHF.

This CDR3 reads CASSPDGLYGYTF. DNA for the CDR3: TGTGCCAGCAGTCCGGACGGTTTATATGGCTACACCTTC. The J gene is TRBJ1-2, the V gene TRBV12-3 or TRBV12-4; D unresolved. The V end was cut by 5 bases, the J end by 5 bases, with 12 bases between. This CDR3 spans 13 amino acids.

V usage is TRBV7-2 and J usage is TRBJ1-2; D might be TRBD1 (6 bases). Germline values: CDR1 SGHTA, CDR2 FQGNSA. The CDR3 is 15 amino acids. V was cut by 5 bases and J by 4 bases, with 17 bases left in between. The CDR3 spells CASSLQGSSSYGYTF. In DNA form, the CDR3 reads TGTGCCAGCAGCCTACAGGGTTCAAGTTCCTATGGCTACACCTTC.

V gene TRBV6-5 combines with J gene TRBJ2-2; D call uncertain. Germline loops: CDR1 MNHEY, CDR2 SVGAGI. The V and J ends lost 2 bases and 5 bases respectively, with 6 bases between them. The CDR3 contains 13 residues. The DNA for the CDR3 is TGTGCCAGCAGTTACGTGGGGACCGGGGAGCTGTTTTTT. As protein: CASSYVGTGELFF.

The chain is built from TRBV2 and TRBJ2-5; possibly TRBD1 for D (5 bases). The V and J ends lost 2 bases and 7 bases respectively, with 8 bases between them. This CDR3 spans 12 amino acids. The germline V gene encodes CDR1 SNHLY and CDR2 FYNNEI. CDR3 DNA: TGTGCCAGCAGTGAAAGGGGTGTGACCCAGTACTTC. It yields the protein CASSERGVTQYF.

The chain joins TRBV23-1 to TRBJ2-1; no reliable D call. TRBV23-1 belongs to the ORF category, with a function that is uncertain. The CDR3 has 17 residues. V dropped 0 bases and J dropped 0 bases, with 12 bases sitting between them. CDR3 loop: CASSQSNVSSSYNEQFF. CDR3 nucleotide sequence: TGCGCCAGCAGTCAATCGAACGTATCAAGCTCCTACAATGAGCAGTTCTTC.

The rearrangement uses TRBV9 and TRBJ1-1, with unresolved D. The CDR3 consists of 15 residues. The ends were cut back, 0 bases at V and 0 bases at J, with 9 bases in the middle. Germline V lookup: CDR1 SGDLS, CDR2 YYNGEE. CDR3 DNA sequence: TGTGCCAGCAGCGTAGGTGGGATGATGAACACTGAAGCTTTCTTT. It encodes CASSVGGMMNTEAFF.

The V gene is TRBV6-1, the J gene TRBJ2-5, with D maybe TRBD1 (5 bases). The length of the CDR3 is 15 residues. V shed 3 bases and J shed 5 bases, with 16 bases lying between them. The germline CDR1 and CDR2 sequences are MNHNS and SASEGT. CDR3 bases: TGTGCCAGCAGTGACAAAGAAACAGGTATGGAGACCCAGTACTTC. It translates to CASSDKETGMETQYF.

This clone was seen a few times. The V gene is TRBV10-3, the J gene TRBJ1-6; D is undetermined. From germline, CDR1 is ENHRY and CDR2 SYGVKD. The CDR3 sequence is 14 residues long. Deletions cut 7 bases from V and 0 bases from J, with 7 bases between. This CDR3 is CAIKNSSYNSPLHF. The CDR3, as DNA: TGTGCCATCAAGAACAGCTCCTATAATTCACCCCTCCACTTT.

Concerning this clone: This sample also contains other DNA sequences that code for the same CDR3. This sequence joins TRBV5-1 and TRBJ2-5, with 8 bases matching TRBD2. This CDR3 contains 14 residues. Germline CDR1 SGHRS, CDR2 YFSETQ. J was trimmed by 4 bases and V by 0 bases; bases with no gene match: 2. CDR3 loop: CASSLVGGVETQYF. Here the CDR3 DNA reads TGCGCCAGCAGCTTGGTCGGGGGGGTAGAGACCCAGTACTTC.

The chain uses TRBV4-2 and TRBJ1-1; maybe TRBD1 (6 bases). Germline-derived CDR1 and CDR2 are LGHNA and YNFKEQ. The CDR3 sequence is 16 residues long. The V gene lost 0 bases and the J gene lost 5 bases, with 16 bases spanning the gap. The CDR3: CASSQDQRTEGTEAFF. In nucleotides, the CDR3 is TGTGCCAGCAGCCAAGATCAAAGGACAGAAGGAACTGAAGCTTTCTTT.

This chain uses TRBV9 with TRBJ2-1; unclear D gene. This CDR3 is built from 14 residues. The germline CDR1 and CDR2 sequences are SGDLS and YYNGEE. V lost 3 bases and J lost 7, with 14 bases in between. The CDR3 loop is CASSALGIRNEQFF. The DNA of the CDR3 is TGTGCCAGCAGCGCCTTAGGGATAAGGAATGAGCAGTTCTTC.

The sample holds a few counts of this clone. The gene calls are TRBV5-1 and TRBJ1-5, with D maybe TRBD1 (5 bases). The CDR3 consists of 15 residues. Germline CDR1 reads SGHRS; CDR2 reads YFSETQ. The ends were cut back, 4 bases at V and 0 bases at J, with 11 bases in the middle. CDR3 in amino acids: CASSRDGYSNQPQHF. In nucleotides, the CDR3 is TGCGCCAGCAGCCGGGACGGTTATAGCAATCAGCCCCAGCATTTT. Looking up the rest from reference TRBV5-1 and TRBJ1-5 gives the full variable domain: KAGVTQTPRYLIKTRGQQVTLSCSPISGHRSVSWYQQTPGQGLQFLFEYFSETQRNKGNFPGRFSGRQFSNSRSEMNVSTLELGDSALYLCASSRDGYSNQPQHFGDGTRLSIL.

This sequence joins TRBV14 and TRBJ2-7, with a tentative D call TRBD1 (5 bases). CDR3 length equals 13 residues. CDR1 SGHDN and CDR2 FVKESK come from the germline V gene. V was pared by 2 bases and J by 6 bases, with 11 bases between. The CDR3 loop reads CASSQSRGSEQYF. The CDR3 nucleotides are TGTGCCAGCAGCCAATCTAGGGGATCCGAGCAGTACTTC. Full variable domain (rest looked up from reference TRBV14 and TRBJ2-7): EAGVTQFPSHSVIEKGQTVTLRCDPISGHDNLYWYRRVMGKEIKFLLHFVKESKQDESGMPNNRFLAERTGGTYSTLKVQPAELEDSGVYFCASSQSRGSEQYFGPGTRLTVT.

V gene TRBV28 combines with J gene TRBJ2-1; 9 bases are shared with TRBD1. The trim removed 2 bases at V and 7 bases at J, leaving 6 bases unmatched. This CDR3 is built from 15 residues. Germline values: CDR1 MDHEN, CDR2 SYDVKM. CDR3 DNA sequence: TGTGCCAGCAGTTTACCGGGACAGGGTAGGAATGAGCAGTTCTTC. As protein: CASSLPGQGRNEQFF.

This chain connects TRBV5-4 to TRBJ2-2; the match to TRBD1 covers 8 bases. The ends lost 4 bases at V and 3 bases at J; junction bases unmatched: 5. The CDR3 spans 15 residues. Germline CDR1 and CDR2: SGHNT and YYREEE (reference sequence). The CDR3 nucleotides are TGTGCCAGCAGCGGGAACAGGGGGTACACCGGGGAGCTGTTTTTT. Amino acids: CASSGNRGYTGELFF.

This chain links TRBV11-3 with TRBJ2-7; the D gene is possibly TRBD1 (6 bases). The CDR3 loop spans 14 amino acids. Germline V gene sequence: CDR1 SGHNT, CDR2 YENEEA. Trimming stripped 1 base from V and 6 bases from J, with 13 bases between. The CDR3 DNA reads TGTGCCAGCAGCTTAGGGGCACAGGGTGGCGAGCAGTACTTC. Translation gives CASSLGAQGGEQYF.